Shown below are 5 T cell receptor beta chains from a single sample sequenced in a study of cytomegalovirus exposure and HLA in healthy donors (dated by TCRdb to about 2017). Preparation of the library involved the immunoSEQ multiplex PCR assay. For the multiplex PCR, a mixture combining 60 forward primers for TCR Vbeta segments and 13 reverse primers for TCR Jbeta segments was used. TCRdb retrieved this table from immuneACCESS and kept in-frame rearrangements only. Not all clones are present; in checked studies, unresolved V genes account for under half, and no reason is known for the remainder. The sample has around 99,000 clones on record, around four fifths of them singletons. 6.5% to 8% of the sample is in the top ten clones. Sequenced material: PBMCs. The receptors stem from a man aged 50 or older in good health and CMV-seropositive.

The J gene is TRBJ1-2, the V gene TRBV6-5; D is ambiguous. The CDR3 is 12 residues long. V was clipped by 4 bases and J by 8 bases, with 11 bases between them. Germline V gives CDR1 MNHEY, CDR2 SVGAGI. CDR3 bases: TGTGCCAGCAGTTCCACAGTCTCCGGCTACACCTTC. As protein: CASSSTVSGYTF.

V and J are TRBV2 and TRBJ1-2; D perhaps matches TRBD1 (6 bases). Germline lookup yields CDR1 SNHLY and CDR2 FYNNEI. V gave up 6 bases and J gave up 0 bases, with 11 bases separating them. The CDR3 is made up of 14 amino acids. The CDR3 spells CASRGQITNYGYTF. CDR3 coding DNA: TGTGCCAGCAGAGGACAGATTACTAACTATGGCTACACCTTC.

The CDR3 DNA is TGTGCTAGTGGTTTGTGGGGGGGACTAGCGGGTAACAATGAGCAGTTCTTC. Amino acids: CASGLWGGLAGNNEQFF. This chain links TRBV12-5 with TRBJ2-1; 12 nucleotides align to TRBD2. The junction had 7 bases not matched to a gene; V was cut back by 2 bases and J by 5 bases. Germline CDR1 is LGHNT and CDR2 is FRNRAP. The CDR3 length is 17 residues.

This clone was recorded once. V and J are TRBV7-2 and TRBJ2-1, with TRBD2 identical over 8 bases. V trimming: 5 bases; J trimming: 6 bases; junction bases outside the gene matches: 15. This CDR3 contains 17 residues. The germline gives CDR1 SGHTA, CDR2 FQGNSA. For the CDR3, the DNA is TGTGCCAGCAGCCCCCCTACGGGGCGGGGGGACGCCAATGAGCAGTTCTTC. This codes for CASSPPTGRGDANEQFF.

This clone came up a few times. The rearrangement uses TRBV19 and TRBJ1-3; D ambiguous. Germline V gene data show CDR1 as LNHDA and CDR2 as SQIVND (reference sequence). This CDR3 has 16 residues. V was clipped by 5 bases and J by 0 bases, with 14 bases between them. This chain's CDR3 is CASSLPRRGSGNTIYF. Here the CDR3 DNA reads TGTGCCAGTAGTCTCCCCCGGCGGGGCTCTGGAAACACCATATATTTT.